The rows below give T cell receptor beta chains drawn from one sample of a study of T cells in Graves' hyperthyroidism and ophthalmopathy. MiXCR was run by TCRdb on the multiplex PCR reads, yielding one entry per CDR3 protein. The table shows around 480,000 distinct CDR3 sequences, with approximately 15% occurring only once. The specimen was blood. Receptors originate from a woman younger than 30 with Graves' hyperthyroidism. CDR3s include the opening cysteine and the closing phenylalanine or tryptophan. The D gene is left open where the match is weak. Size tells how often a clone was seen (once, few, many) or the class of an expanded clone, and some rows leave it out.

>TRBD2|.|TRBV20-1|TRBJ2-7
CSAHLAGARSYEQYF
TGCAGTGCTCATCTAGCGGGAGCTCGGTCCTACGAGCAGTACTTC
>.|few|TRBV12-3/TRBV12-4|TRBJ2-1
CASRPDWRSYNEQFF
TGTGCCAGCAGACCCGACTGGCGGTCCTACAATGAGCAGTTCTTC
>TRBD1|many|TRBV20-1|TRBJ1-2
CSARDRVVYGYTF
TGCAGTGCGCGGGACAGGGTTGTGTATGGCTACACCTTC
>.|many|TRBV9|TRBJ1-2
CASSPTGVSGGYTF
TGTGCCAGCAGCCCCACCGGGGTGTCGGGTGGCTACACCTTC
>.|few|TRBV5-1|TRBJ2-5
CASSNTGAPQETQYF
TGCGCCAGCAGTAATACGGGAGCCCCACAAGAGACCCAGTACTTC
>TRBD2|many|TRBV5-1|TRBJ2-1
CASSQGLAGGYNEQFF
TGCGCCAGCAGCCAGGGACTAGCGGGAGGGTACAATGAGCAGTTCTTC
>.|.|TRBV20-1|TRBJ1-1
CSAESGTVNTEAFF
TGCAGTGCTGAATCCGGGACGGTGAACACTGAAGCTTTCTTT
>TRBD1|many|TRBV7-9|TRBJ2-5
CASSSRQGVWETQYF
TGTGCCAGCAGCAGCCGACAGGGTGTCTGGGAGACCCAGTACTTC
>TRBD1|many|TRBV28|TRBJ1-2
CASSLDRGPGGYTF
TGTGCCAGCAGTCTTGACAGGGGGCCAGGTGGCTACACCTTC
>.|many|TRBV29-1|TRBJ1-1
CSVLGDTEAFF
TGCAGCGTGCTTGGGGACACTGAAGCTTTCTTT
>.|many|TRBV20-1|TRBJ2-5
CSARGMFSVQETQYF
TGCAGTGCTAGAGGGATGTTTAGCGTACAAGAGACCCAGTACTTC
>TRBD2|.|TRBV5-1|TRBJ2-3
CASSVVPLGLVDTQYF
TGCGCCAGCAGCGTGGTCCCGCTGGGACTAGTAGATACGCAGTATTTT
>.|many|TRBV7-3|TRBJ1-1
CASSKTVNTEAFF
TGTGCCAGCAGCAAGACAGTGAACACTGAAGCTTTCTTT
>.|few|TRBV4-1|TRBJ1-2
CASSQESAAAGLYGYTF
TGCGCCAGCAGCCAAGAGTCTGCAGCGGCTGGGCTCTATGGCTACACCTTC
>.|many|TRBV29-1|TRBJ2-5
CSATRRPTSKSGETQYF
TGCAGCGCAACCCGCCGTCCGACATCCAAAAGTGGGGAGACCCAGTACTTC
>.|.|TRBV6-2/TRBV6-3|TRBJ2-1
CASSDSVGNEQFF
TGTGCCAGCAGTGACTCGGTCGGCAATGAGCAGTTCTTC
>TRBD1|few|TRBV5-1|TRBJ1-5
CASSPGTGGWQPQHF
TGCGCCAGCAGCCCCGGGACAGGGGGTTGGCAGCCCCAGCATTTT
>.|many|TRBV6-1|TRBJ1-3
CASRHSASGNTIYF
TGTGCCAGCAGACACAGCGCCTCTGGAAACACCATATATTTT
>TRBD2|few|TRBV7-7|TRBJ2-2
CASSFSSGRSGELFF
TGTGCCAGCAGCTTTTCTAGCGGGAGATCCGGGGAGCTGTTTTTT
>.|many|TRBV12-3/TRBV12-4|TRBJ1-2
CASIPTLGGTNGYTF
TGTGCCAGCATCCCCACCCTGGGGGGCACGAACGGCTACACCTTC
>.|many|TRBV5-1|TRBJ2-5
CASSLAPGGETQYF
TGCGCCAGCAGCTTGGCCCCTGGAGGGGAGACCCAGTACTTC
>.|many|TRBV9|TRBJ2-7
CASSVRAANYEQYF
TGTGCCAGCAGCGTTCGTGCGGCTAACTACGAGCAGTACTTC